This T cell receptor (beta chain) is from a study of cytomegalovirus exposure and HLA in healthy donors. Study overall: Among the roughly 370 genotyped donors, around 85% were placed in the Caucasian-associated ancestry cluster.

Worth noting for this clone: Its antigen is currently unknown.

Germline V gene data show CDR1 as SGHRS and CDR2 as YFSETQ. This CDR3 is 16 amino acids long. V was pared by 4 bases and J by 2 bases, with 11 bases of the junction left unmatched. Regarding the study as a whole: In a later analysis, at a false discovery rate of 0.05, over 15,000 TCR beta sequences were associated with HLA alleles.

The PCR employed 60 Vbeta primers together with 13 Jbeta primers. Method: immunoSEQ multiplex PCR; TCRdb's copy keeps in-frame clones and lacks some. The top ten hold 2.5% to 3.5% of the sample, which has more than 110,000 clones, roughly 77% seen once. Sequenced: PBMCs. The receptor comes from a female donor in good health and CMV-seronegative. V and J are TRBV5-1 and TRBJ2-7; 8 bases line up with TRBD1. The chain's CDR3 is CASSPLLTGEAYEQYF. The CDR3 region has the DNA TGCGCCAGCAGCCCCCTACTGACAGGGGAGGCCTACGAGCAGTACTTC.